The entry below describes one T cell receptor beta chain. Antigen: not known. The PCR ran on 60 Vbeta and 13 Jbeta primers. The protocol was immunoSEQ multiplex PCR, while the TCRdb copy is restricted to in-frame clones and leaves out a portion. The sample holds around 170,000 clones, roughly 82% seen once. The sample comes from a study of cytomegalovirus exposure and HLA in healthy donors. General study results and limits: Most TCRs appeared rarely, but some public TCRs recurred in many donors. Being productive about 87% or about 30% of the time was typical of most TCR beta V segments in an earlier analysis.

The CDR3 is made up of 14 amino acids. Looked up from germline, CDR1 is MNHEY and CDR2 is SVGAGI. With 5 bases clipped from V and 4 bases from J, the junction kept 3 bases outside the gene matches. The V call is TRBV6-5, the J call TRBJ1-1, with 11 bases aligning to TRBD1. The sequence came from a woman aged 45-60 years in good health and CMV-seropositive. The sample was PBMCs. The CDR3: CASSVGTGGTEAFF. CDR3 DNA sequence: TGTGCCAGCAGTGTTGGGACAGGGGGCACTGAAGCTTTCTTT.